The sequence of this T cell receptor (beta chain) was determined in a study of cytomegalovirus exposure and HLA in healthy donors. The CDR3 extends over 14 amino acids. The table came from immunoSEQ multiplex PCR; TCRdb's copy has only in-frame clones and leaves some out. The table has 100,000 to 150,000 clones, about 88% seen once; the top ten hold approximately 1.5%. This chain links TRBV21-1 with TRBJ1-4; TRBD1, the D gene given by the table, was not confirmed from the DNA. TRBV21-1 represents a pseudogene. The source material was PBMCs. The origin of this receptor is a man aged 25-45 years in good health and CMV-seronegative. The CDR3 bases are TGTGCCAGCAGCAAAAGACAGGCTAATGAAAAACTGTTTTTT. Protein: CASSKRQANEKLFF.